The T cell receptor (beta chain) under discussion was sequenced for a study of T cells in Graves' hyperthyroidism and ophthalmopathy. It was RNA transcripts that yielded the amplified TCR beta CDR3 regions. The HTBI primer set drove a first-round RT-PCR of the TCR CDR3. TCRdb passed the multiplex PCR reads through MiXCR, listing each CDR3 protein once. Of some 500,000 distinct CDR3 sequences listed, approximately 14% are singletons. Germline V gene data show CDR1 as LNHDA and CDR2 as SQIVND (reference sequence). The V gene end was trimmed by 3 bases and the J gene end by 0 bases; junction bases not matched to a gene: 4. This CDR3 is 16 amino acids long.

The sample taken for sequencing was blood. The chain uses TRBV19 and TRBJ2-1; 8 nucleotides align to TRBD2. This sequence originates from a woman aged 18-30 years with Graves' hyperthyroidism. CDR3 residues: CASSISGTLSYNEQFF. The CDR3 bases are TGTGCCAGTAGTATTAGCGGGACCCTCTCCTACAATGAGCAGTTCTTC.